Presented here are 18 T cell receptor beta chains from one specimen sequenced in a study of blood T cells in healthy people across ages. Next came a second PCR, run for about 7 to 12 cycles, which used a sample-barcoded 5' primer along with a J-beta primer mix. Via MiXCR, TCRdb re-called the 5' RACE reads, giving one row per CDR3 protein. The data show a few hundred thousand distinct CDR3 sequences, about half seen once. The sample consisted of blood. The source of these receptors is a man in his fifties or sixties in good health.

Points on this clonotype: This could be a read error, since a much larger clone is one nucleotide away. The chain uses TRBV20-1 and TRBJ2-7, with 8 nucleotides matching TRBD2. V gave up 4 bases and J gave up 5 bases; unmatched junction bases: 10. The CDR3 loop spans 14 amino acids. From germline, CDR1 is DFQATT and CDR2 SNEGSKA (reference sequence). CDR3 protein: CSATKRAGVNEQYF. In DNA, the CDR3 is TGCAGTGCTACTAAACGAGCGGGAGTAAACGAGCAGTACTTC.

V gene TRBV7-2 combines with J gene TRBJ2-1; TRBD2 aligns across 8 bases. V shed 7 bases and J 7 bases; nucleotides not matched to a gene: 6. Germline loops: CDR1 SGHTA, CDR2 FQGNSA. The CDR3 extends over 13 amino acids. The CDR3 sequence: CASTGLAVNEQFF. The CDR3 bases are TGTGCCAGCACCGGACTAGCTGTTAATGAGCAGTTCTTC.

A few counts support this clonotype. This rearrangement joins TRBV4-3 to TRBJ2-7, with 9 nucleotides matching TRBD2. The CDR3 runs 16 residues. CDR1 is LGHNA and CDR2 is YSLEER in the germline V gene. J lost 4 bases, V lost 3 bases, and 10 bases had no gene match. The CDR3, as DNA: TGCGCCAGCAGCCAGGAACAAACTAGCGGGCCGTACGAGCAGTACTTC. Protein sequence: CASSQEQTSGPYEQYF.

The sample holds a few counts of this clonotype. The chain has TRBV7-2 and TRBJ1-6; 7 nucleotides match TRBD1. V shed 2 bases and J 7 bases; nucleotides not matched to a gene: 5. The germline gives CDR1 SGHTA, CDR2 FQGNSA. This CDR3 has 15 amino acids. The CDR3 protein is CASSLSTGRNSPLHF. In DNA, the CDR3 is TGTGCCAGCAGCTTATCGACAGGGAGGAATTCACCCCTCCACTTT.

This chain connects TRBV20-1 to TRBJ1-2; D is undetermined. Germline values: CDR1 DFQATT, CDR2 SNEGSKA (reference sequence). The CDR3 is 13 amino acids. Trimming stripped 1 base from V and 0 bases from J, with 6 bases between. CDR3 sequence reads: CSARGLANYGYTF. CDR3 sequence (DNA): TGCAGTGCTAGAGGATTAGCTAACTATGGCTACACCTTC.

This clonotype showed up just a few times. The CDR3 sequence: CASSKQGDEQFF. The DNA for the CDR3 is TGTGCCAGCAGCAAACAGGGCGATGAGCAGTTCTTC. V usage is TRBV7-2 and J usage is TRBJ2-1, with D perhaps TRBD1 (6 bases). V lost 5 bases to trimming and J lost 8 bases, with 10 bases between them. This CDR3 is 12 amino acids long. The germline V gene has CDR1 SGHTA and CDR2 FQGNSA.

This rearrangement joins TRBV3-1 to TRBJ2-1; D ambiguous. Trimming cost V 2 bases and J 7 bases, with 12 bases left between them. This CDR3 is built from 14 residues. CDR1 is LGHDT and CDR2 is YNNKEL in the germline V gene (reference sequence). The CDR3 bases are TGTGCCAGCAGCCAACTTTCGATCGGGAATGAGCAGTTCTTC. Its protein is CASSQLSIGNEQFF.

This clonotype was counted at least ten times. J is TRBJ2-1 and V is TRBV20-1; D may be TRBD2 (6 bases). With 2 bases removed from V and 0 bases from J, the gap between germline ends came to 17 bases. The CDR3 consists of 17 residues. CDR1 DFQATT and CDR2 SNEGSKA come from the germline V gene (reference sequence). The CDR3 DNA reads as TGCAGTGCTAGACAGAGACCGGCTAGCGCCTCCTACAATGAGCAGTTCTTC. Translation gives CSARQRPASASYNEQFF.

This chain uses TRBV6-2 or TRBV6-3 with TRBJ2-7, with D perhaps matching TRBD1 or TRBD2 (6 bases each). V was trimmed by 8 bases and J by 4 bases, leaving 21 bases between them. The CDR3 runs to 15 residues. Germline lookup yields CDR1 MNHEY and CDR2 SVGEGT. The CDR3 here is CASRPSGAGRYEQYF. The DNA for the CDR3 is TGTGCCAGCCGCCCATCGGGGGCAGGGCGGTACGAGCAGTACTTC.

Only a few counts were recorded for this clonotype. The chain joins TRBV7-3 to TRBJ2-7; tentatively, D is TRBD1 (6 bases). The V gene lost 5 bases and the J gene lost 6 bases, with 14 bases spanning the gap. The germline CDR1 and CDR2 sequences are SGHTA and FQGTGA. The CDR3 spans 13 residues. CDR3 residues: CASSISQGFEQYF. CDR3 nucleotide sequence: TGTGCCAGCAGCATCTCACAGGGTTTCGAGCAGTACTTC. The variable domain in full, with the rest retrieved from reference TRBV7-3 and TRBJ2-7, is GAGVSQTPSNKVTEKGKYVELRCDPISGHTALYWYRQSLGQGPEFLIYFQGTGAADDSGLPNDRFFAVRPEGSVSTLKIQRTERGDSAVYLCASSISQGFEQYFGPGTRLTVT.

The chain joins TRBV7-9 to TRBJ2-1; 10 bases align to TRBD2. The CDR3 has 13 residues. Germline trimming cut 5 bases from V and 15 bases from J; bases unmatched to any gene: 10. Germline-derived CDR1 and CDR2 are SEHNR and FQNEAQ (reference sequence). CDR3 coding DNA: TGTGCCAGCAGCCTTTCGGAGCGGGAGGGATGGTTCTTC. This translates into CASSLSEREGWFF.

For this clonotype: A read error may explain this, as a much larger clone is one base away. This chain joins TRBV12-3 or TRBV12-4 and TRBJ2-3, with 9 bases aligning to TRBD1. This CDR3 has 15 residues. The chain's CDR3 is CAGSFTGGTRDTQYF. The CDR3 DNA reads TGTGCCGGCAGTTTCACAGGGGGCACTCGGGATACGCAGTATTTT.

The chain links TRBV28 to TRBJ2-1, with 10 bases identical to TRBD2. The V gene end was trimmed by 6 bases and the J gene end by 1 base; junction bases not matched to a gene: 12. CDR1 and CDR2 (germline): MDHEN, SYDVKM. This CDR3 comprises 18 residues. DNA of the CDR3: TGTGCCAGCAGGGGTGGAGTAGCGGGAGGTGGGTCCTACAATGAGCAGTTCTTC. It specifies CASRGGVAGGGSYNEQFF. Using reference TRBV28 and TRBJ2-1 for the parts outside the CDR3, the full variable domain is DVKVTQSSRYLVKRTGEKVFLECVQDMDHENMFWYRQDPGLGLRLIYFSYDVKMKEKGDIPEGYSVSREKKERFSLILESASTNQTSMYLCASRGGVAGGGSYNEQFFGPGTRLTVL.

This sequence joins TRBV2 and TRBJ2-5, with 10 bases identical to TRBD2. This CDR3 is built from 15 residues. V lost 2 bases to trimming and J lost 9 bases; unmatched junction nucleotides: 9. Germline lookup yields CDR1 SNHLY and CDR2 FYNNEI. The DNA for the CDR3 is TGTGCCAGCAGTGAATCTGCTAGCGGGGGCCAACCCCAGTACTTC. It specifies CASSESASGGQPQYF.

DNA of the CDR3: TGTGCCAGCAACCCGGGACTAGCGGGAGCTGGCGAGCAGTACTTC. Translated, it gives CASNPGLAGAGEQYF. This chain uses TRBV7-2 with TRBJ2-7; 14 bases map to TRBD2. CDR1 is SGHTA, CDR2 FQGNSA, per germline. V lost 7 bases and J lost 6; bases outside the gene matches: 8. The CDR3 covers 15 residues.

This chain links TRBV5-7 with TRBJ2-7; 7 bases agree with TRBD1. TRBV5-7 is placed among ORFs of uncertain function. V lost 0 bases, J lost 2 bases, and 5 bases stayed unmatched. The CDR3 extends over 15 amino acids. CDR3: CASSLGQGMPYEQYF. CDR3 coding DNA: TGTGCCAGCAGCTTGGGACAGGGAATGCCCTACGAGCAGTACTTC.

The chain links TRBV20-1 to TRBJ2-5; 8 bases align to TRBD2. The CDR3 is made up of 17 amino acids. V dropped 3 bases and J dropped 2; count of bases not matched to a gene: 14. CDR1 DFQATT and CDR2 SNEGSKA come from the germline V gene (reference sequence). The CDR3 loop is CSASPLRVAGRQETQYF. Written as DNA, the CDR3 is TGCAGTGCTAGTCCCCTCCGAGTAGCGGGGAGACAAGAGACCCAGTACTTC.

The rearrangement links TRBV4-3 to TRBJ1-6, with D uncertain. This CDR3 contains 14 residues. Between the trimmed V and J ends, which lost 0 bases and 4 bases, there was a span of 4 bases. Germline CDR1 is LGHNA and CDR2 is YSLEER. As DNA, the CDR3 is TGCGCCAGCAGCCAAGAACAGTATAATTCACCCCTCCACTTT. Protein sequence: CASSQEQYNSPLHF.